Listed here are 31 T cell receptor beta chains from one sample, sequenced in a study of T and B cells in COVID-19 patients. TRB was amplified from about 250-500 ng of blood genomic DNA. Multiplex PCR with BIOMED2 TRB-A/B primer pools amplified TRB rearrangements. TCRdb analysed the multiplex PCR reads with MiXCR anew, one entry per CDR3 protein. The sample has 15,000 to 20,000 distinct CDR3 sequences, 35% to 40% seen once. Sequencing input: blood. The source is a human donor with active COVID-19.

This chain connects TRBV19 to TRBJ2-5; 8 bases fit TRBD1. The CDR3 is made up of 14 amino acids. The V and J ends lost 6 bases and 2 bases, in that order; junction bases with no gene match: 5. CDR1 LNHDA and CDR2 SQIVND come from the germline V gene (reference sequence). CDR3 sequence (DNA): TGTGCCAGTAGCACCGGGACAGGTCAAGAGACCCAGTACTTC. Protein: CASSTGTGQETQYF.

CDR3 residues: CASSYYSNQPQHF. Here the CDR3 DNA reads TGTGCCAGCAGTTACTATAGCAATCAGCCCCAGCATTTT. The chain has TRBV6-6 and TRBJ1-5; D is uncertain. CDR1 is MNHNY and CDR2 is SVGAGI in the germline V gene (reference sequence). This CDR3 contains 13 residues. V was cut by 1 base and J by 0 bases, with 1 base left in between.

The chain is built from TRBV7-6 and TRBJ2-3, with D tentatively TRBD2 (7 bases). The CDR3 is 16 amino acids. The V and J ends lost 5 bases and 4 bases respectively, with 19 bases between them. Germline CDR1 is SGHVS and CDR2 is FNYEAQ. The CDR3 DNA is TGTGCCAGCAGCCCTGGGGGGGGGGGCAAGGCAGATACGCAGTATTTT. It is translated as CASSPGGGGKADTQYF.

In this sample, this clonotype is medium-sized. This chain uses TRBV29-1 with TRBJ2-2, with TRBD1 matching 10 bases. Germline lookup yields CDR1 SQVTM and CDR2 ANQGSEA. This CDR3 spans 16 amino acids. J lost 4 bases, V lost 3 bases, and 8 bases had no gene match. As DNA, the CDR3 is TGCAGCGTTGAGATGTGGACAGGGGGAAGCACCGGGGAGCTGTTTTTT. It yields the protein CSVEMWTGGSTGELFF.

The CDR3 nucleotides are TGTGCCAGCAGTGCCCTGACAGGAACCGGCACTGAAGCTTTCTTT. Its translation: CASSALTGTGTEAFF. The V and J genes are TRBV27 and TRBJ1-1, with a possible D match to TRBD1 (6 bases). V was shortened by 5 bases and J by 4 bases, with 17 bases between the two germline ends. This CDR3 has 15 amino acids. The germline gives CDR1 MNHEY, CDR2 SMNVEV (reference sequence).

This chain joins TRBV5-4 and TRBJ2-1; D remains ambiguous. CDR1 is SGHNT and CDR2 is YYREEE in the germline V gene (reference sequence). This CDR3 contains 13 residues. V was cut by 0 bases and J by 6 bases, with 7 bases left in between. DNA of the CDR3: TGTGCCAGCAGCTTGGTGGCTAGCAATGAGCAGTTCTTC. As protein: CASSLVASNEQFF.

The V call is TRBV21-1, the J call TRBJ2-7; TRBD1 was called by the table and not checked on the DNA. TRBV21-1 is a listed pseudogene. CDR3 length: 14 residues. The CDR3, as DNA: TGTGCCAGCAGCGGCCGGGACGGAAGCTACGAGCAGTACTTC. Its protein product is CASSGRDGSYEQYF.

The V and J genes are TRBV19 and TRBJ1-3; possibly TRBD1 for D (5 bases). CDR3 length: 16 residues. Deletions cut 2 bases from V and 0 bases from J, with 11 bases between. Germline values: CDR1 LNHDA, CDR2 SQIVND (reference sequence). CDR3: CASSINSGFSGNTIYF. DNA for the CDR3: TGTGCCAGTAGTATAAACTCAGGGTTCTCTGGAAACACCATATATTTT.

Turning to this clonotype: This sequence may be a read error, since a much larger clone differs from it by one base. The J gene is TRBJ2-1, the V gene TRBV19; tentatively, D is TRBD1 (6 bases). Per the germline V gene, CDR1 is LNHDA and CDR2 is SQIVND (reference sequence). The CDR3 covers 14 residues. V shed 3 bases and J shed 7 bases, with 13 bases lying between them. The CDR3 here is CASSIRGAFNEQFF. The CDR3 DNA reads as TGTGCCAGTAGTATCAGGGGAGCTTTTAATGAGCAGTTCTTC.

The gene calls are TRBV12-3 or TRBV12-4 and TRBJ2-3; 12 bases are shared with TRBD2. With 0 bases clipped from V and 3 bases from J, the junction kept 7 bases outside the gene matches. The CDR3 spans 18 residues. The CDR3 loop reads CASSLAGTSGGPTDTQYF. The CDR3 region has the DNA TGTGCCAGCAGTTTAGCTGGTACTAGCGGGGGGCCAACAGATACGCAGTATTTT.

Only a few counts were recorded for this clonotype. This chain joins TRBV18 and TRBJ1-2; TRBD1 agrees at 8 bases. Germline loops: CDR1 KGHSH, CDR2 LQKENI. Trimming removed 6 bases from V and 0 bases from J; junction bases left unmatched: 6. The CDR3 contains 15 residues. The CDR3 nucleotides read TGTGCCAGCTCTTACGGACAGGGAGCTAACTATGGCTACACCTTC. Its translation is CASSYGQGANYGYTF.

Relative to its sample, this clonotype is medium-sized. V usage is TRBV29-1 and J usage is TRBJ2-1; D may be TRBD1 or TRBD2 (5 bases each). Trimming took off 1 base at V and 6 bases at J, with 10 bases between the two ends. The V gene's germline CDR1 is SQVTM and CDR2 ANQGSEA. CDR3 length: 13 residues. CDR3 nucleotides: TGCAGCGTTGAAGTTCAGGGACGCAATGAGCAGTTCTTC. This sequence encodes CSVEVQGRNEQFF.

This clonotype was counted only a few times. The CDR3 DNA reads as TGTGCCAGTAGTATCCTTATGGACCCGGGAACGAGGCAGCCCCAGCATTTT. Its protein is CASSILMDPGTRQPQHF. The chain couples TRBV19 to TRBJ1-5, with D hard to call. The CDR3 runs 17 residues. V was clipped by 3 bases and J by 7 bases, with 22 bases between them. Germline V gives CDR1 LNHDA, CDR2 SQIVND (reference sequence).

The chain has TRBV19 and TRBJ1-4, with 12 nucleotides matching TRBD1. With 9 bases clipped from V and 2 bases from J, the junction kept 10 bases outside the gene matches. CDR1 LNHDA and CDR2 SQIVND come from the germline V gene (reference sequence). The CDR3 spans 17 residues. The CDR3 spells CARSARDRGLTNEKLFF. The CDR3 bases are TGTGCCAGGAGTGCTCGGGACAGGGGGCTGACTAATGAAAAACTGTTTTTT. Drawing the rest from reference TRBV19 and TRBJ1-4, the complete variable domain is DGGITQSPKYLFRKEGQNVTLSCEQNLNHDAMYWYRQDPGQGLRLIYYSQIVNDFQKGDIAEGYSVSREKKESFPLTVTSAQKNPTAFYLCARSARDRGLTNEKLFFGSGTQLSVL.

This clonotype has only a few counts. The chain employs TRBV6-2 or TRBV6-3 and TRBJ2-1; D gene ambiguous. Germline CDR1 reads MNHEY; CDR2 reads SVGEGT. Trimming took 5 bases from V and 0 from J, leaving 14 bases between them. The CDR3 has 16 residues. CDR3 loop: CASSSLGPRSYNEQFF. The CDR3 DNA is TGTGCCAGCAGTAGCTTGGGTCCGCGCTCCTACAATGAGCAGTTCTTC.

This clonotype turned up a few times. The chain joins TRBV19 to TRBJ1-1; D unresolved. The CDR3 contains 18 residues. Germline V gene lookup returns CDR1 LNHDA and CDR2 SQIVND (reference sequence). The V end lost 6 bases, the J end lost 0 bases, and 23 bases lay between the germline ends. The CDR3 region has the DNA TGTGCCAGTAGCCTATCCTCTCGCTCCGGTTATATGAACACTGAAGCTTTCTTT. It translates to CASSLSSRSGYMNTEAFF.

This clonotype occurred many times. The rearrangement links TRBV19 to TRBJ1-6; D remains ambiguous. The V gene lost 6 bases and the J gene lost 0 bases, with 9 bases spanning the gap. The CDR3 covers 15 residues. Germline V gene sequence: CDR1 LNHDA, CDR2 SQIVND (reference sequence). The CDR3 spells CASRSDGSYNSPLHF. The CDR3 nucleotides read TGTGCCAGTAGAAGCGACGGCTCCTATAATTCACCCCTCCACTTT.

This clonotype was detected only a few times. CDR3 protein: CASSYSASRDRADGYTF. CDR3 DNA: TGTGCCAGCAGTTACAGCGCCTCCCGCGACAGGGCGGATGGCTACACCTTC. This chain links TRBV6-6 with TRBJ1-2; 7 bases agree with TRBD1. This CDR3 contains 17 residues. The V segment lost 2 bases and the J segment 6 bases; nucleotides outside the gene matches: 15. Germline CDR1 is MNHNY and CDR2 is SVGAGI (reference sequence).

This clonotype was seen a handful of times. The rearrangement joins TRBV19 to TRBJ1-2, with 7 bases aligning to TRBD1. The CDR3 spans 14 residues. Germline CDR1 reads LNHDA; CDR2 reads SQIVND (reference sequence). The V gene end was trimmed by 7 bases and the J gene end by 5 bases; junction bases not matched to a gene: 10. The CDR3 bases are TGTGCCAGTAACAAGGGACAGATAGATTATGGCTACACCTTC. Its protein product is CASNKGQIDYGYTF.

This chain uses TRBV6-6 with TRBJ1-3; TRBD1 aligns across 7 bases. CDR3 size: 15 residues. The germline V gene encodes CDR1 MNHNY and CDR2 SVGAGI (reference sequence). Germline trimming cut 5 bases from V and 3 bases from J; bases unmatched to any gene: 7. The CDR3 loop reads CASSGTGTVGNTIYF. The CDR3 DNA sequence: TGTGCCAGCAGTGGGACCGGGACAGTTGGAAACACCATATATTTT.

In this sample, this clonotype is medium-sized (0.01 to 0.1%). The CDR3 loop is CASRVGDTQYF. Written as DNA, the CDR3 is TGTGCCAGTAGGGTCGGGGATACGCAGTATTTT. V and J are TRBV19 and TRBJ2-3; no reliable D call. CDR1 and CDR2 from the germline V gene are LNHDA and SQIVND (reference sequence). This CDR3 comprises 11 residues. V was shortened by 6 bases and J by 6 bases, with 7 bases between the two germline ends.

The rearrangement links TRBV12-3 or TRBV12-4 to TRBJ1-1, with a weak D call TRBD1 (6 bases). V shed 7 bases and J shed 0 bases, with 12 bases lying between them. This CDR3 has 14 residues. In DNA, the CDR3 is TGTGCCAGCACCACGACAGGAATGAACACTGAAGCTTTCTTT. This codes for CASTTTGMNTEAFF.

The chain recombines TRBV24-1 with TRBJ2-4; D is uncertain. V shed 4 bases and J shed 0 bases, with 12 bases lying between them. The CDR3 contains 16 residues. From germline, CDR1 is KGHDR and CDR2 SFDVKD. The CDR3 DNA follows: TGTGCCACCAGTGACCCCATCGGAAGAGCCAAAAACATTCAGTACTTC. This sequence encodes CATSDPIGRAKNIQYF.

This chain connects TRBV10-2 to TRBJ2-7, with 8 positions matching TRBD2. Germline V gene data show CDR1 as WSHSY and CDR2 as SAAADI. The ends lost 4 bases at V and 6 bases at J; junction bases unmatched: 14. The CDR3 length is 16 residues. This CDR3 is CASSAGLAGLIGEQYF. CDR3 nucleotides: TGCGCCAGCAGTGCCGGTCTAGCGGGTTTGATTGGCGAGCAGTACTTC.

This chain links TRBV6-5 with TRBJ1-2; D gene uncertain. Germline-derived CDR1 and CDR2 are MNHEY and SVGAGI. This CDR3 has 15 residues. Trimming shortened V by 2 bases and J by 0 bases, and 10 bases separated the two germline ends. The CDR3 here is CASSYDGSSNYGYTF. The DNA of the CDR3 is TGTGCCAGCAGTTACGACGGGAGTTCTAACTATGGCTACACCTTC.

The chain carries TRBV7-9 and TRBJ1-5, with D unclear. The length of the CDR3 is 13 residues. V dropped 5 bases and J dropped 5 bases, with 10 bases sitting between them. The germline CDR1 and CDR2 sequences are SEHNR and FQNEAQ (reference sequence). The CDR3 reads CASSVGPYQPQHF. CDR3 in DNA: TGTGCCAGCAGCGTGGGCCCATATCAGCCCCAGCATTTT.

This clonotype was counted between two and nine times. V gene TRBV6-1 combines with J gene TRBJ1-6; D gene uncertain. Per the germline V gene, CDR1 is MNHNS and CDR2 is SASEGT. This CDR3 contains 16 residues. V dropped 0 bases and J dropped 0 bases, with 6 bases sitting between them. CDR3 DNA: TGTGCCAGCAGTGAAGCAAGGAGCTCCTATAATTCACCCCTCCACTTT. Protein product: CASSEARSSYNSPLHF.

This chain joins TRBV20-1 and TRBJ1-5, with a weak D call TRBD1 (6 bases). This CDR3 has 16 amino acids. Germline V gives CDR1 DFQATT, CDR2 SNEGSKA (reference sequence). Deletions cut 5 bases from V and 3 bases from J, with 20 bases between. CDR3 DNA: TGCAGTGCTTACCCGGGACATCGTCCAAACAATCAGCCCCAGCATTTT. Protein sequence: CSAYPGHRPNNQPQHF.

V is TRBV6-2 or TRBV6-3 and J is TRBJ2-2; D possibly matches TRBD1 or TRBD2 (5 bases each). CDR3 size: 18 residues. Trimming removed 5 bases at V and 3 bases at J, with 22 bases between. CDR1 is MNHEY, CDR2 SVGEGT, per germline. Here the CDR3 DNA reads TGTGCCAGCAGTCCCCTGGGACGACTTGGACGGGACACCGGGGAGCTGTTTTTT. It specifies CASSPLGRLGRDTGELFF.

This clonotype is labeled medium-sized. The rearrangement joins TRBV6-2 or TRBV6-3 to TRBJ2-3; D call uncertain. The CDR3 is made up of 14 amino acids. V lost 0 bases to trimming and J lost 0 bases, with 4 bases between them. Germline V CDR1 and CDR2: MNHEY, SVGEGT. Here the CDR3 reads CASSYSASTDTQYF. The DNA of the CDR3 is TGTGCCAGCAGTTACTCGGCTAGCACAGATACGCAGTATTTT.

This clonotype turned up a few times. J is TRBJ1-4 and V is TRBV6-5; 10 bases match TRBD1. Trimming cost V 2 bases and J 7 bases; bases outside gene matches: 13. The CDR3 is 18 amino acids. Germline V lookup: CDR1 MNHEY, CDR2 SVGAGI. DNA for the CDR3: TGTGCCAGCAGTTACCGTCGACAGGGGGCGCGAGGTGGTGAAAAACTGTTTTTT. Translation gives CASSYRRQGARGGEKLFF.